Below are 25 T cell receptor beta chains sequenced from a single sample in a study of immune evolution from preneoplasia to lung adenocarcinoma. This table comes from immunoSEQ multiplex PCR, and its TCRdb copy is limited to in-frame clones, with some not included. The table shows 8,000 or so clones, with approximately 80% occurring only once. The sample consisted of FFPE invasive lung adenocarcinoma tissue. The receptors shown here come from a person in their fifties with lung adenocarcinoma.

The CDR3 is CSVVGTGLREQYF. The CDR3 bases are TGCAGCGTTGTAGGGACAGGGTTGAGGGAGCAGTACTTC. This chain links TRBV29-1 with TRBJ2-7; 9 bases line up with TRBD1. After removal of 4 bases from V and 7 bases from J, the junction contained 8 bases not matched to a gene. This CDR3 comprises 13 residues. The germline CDR1 and CDR2 sequences are SQVTM and ANQGSEA.

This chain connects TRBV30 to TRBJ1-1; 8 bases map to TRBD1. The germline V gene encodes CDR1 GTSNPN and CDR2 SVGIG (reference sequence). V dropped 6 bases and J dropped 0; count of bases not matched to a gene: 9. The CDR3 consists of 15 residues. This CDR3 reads CACNRGGGMNTEAFF. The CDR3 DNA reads TGTGCCTGTAACAGGGGGGGCGGGATGAACACTGAAGCTTTCTTT.

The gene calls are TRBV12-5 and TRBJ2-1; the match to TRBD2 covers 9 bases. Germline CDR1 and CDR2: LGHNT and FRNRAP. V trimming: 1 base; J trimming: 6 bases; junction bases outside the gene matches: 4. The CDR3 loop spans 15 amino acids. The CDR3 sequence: CASGLGGTSSNEQFF. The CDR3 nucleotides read TGTGCTAGTGGTTTGGGGGGGACTAGCAGCAATGAGCAGTTCTTC.

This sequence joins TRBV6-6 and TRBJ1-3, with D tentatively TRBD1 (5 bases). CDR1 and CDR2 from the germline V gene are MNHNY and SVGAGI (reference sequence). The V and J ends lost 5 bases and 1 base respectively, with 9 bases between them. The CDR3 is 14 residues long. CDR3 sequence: CASSGGVSGNTIYF. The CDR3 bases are TGTGCCAGCAGTGGGGGGGTATCTGGAAACACCATATATTTT.

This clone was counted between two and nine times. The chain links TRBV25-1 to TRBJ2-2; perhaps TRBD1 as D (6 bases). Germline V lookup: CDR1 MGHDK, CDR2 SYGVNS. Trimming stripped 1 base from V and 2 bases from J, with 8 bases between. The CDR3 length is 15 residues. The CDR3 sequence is CASSELQGNTGELFF. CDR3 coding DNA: TGTGCCAGCAGTGAATTACAGGGAAACACCGGGGAGCTGTTTTTT.

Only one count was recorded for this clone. CDR3: CASSLAPEGRAFF. The DNA for the CDR3 is TGTGCCAGCAGCTTAGCGCCAGAAGGCAGGGCTTTCTTT. This chain uses TRBV7-6 with TRBJ1-1; D is unresolved. V was pared by 0 bases and J by 11 bases, with 13 bases between. The germline V gene has CDR1 SGHVS and CDR2 FNYEAQ. CDR3 length equals 13 residues.

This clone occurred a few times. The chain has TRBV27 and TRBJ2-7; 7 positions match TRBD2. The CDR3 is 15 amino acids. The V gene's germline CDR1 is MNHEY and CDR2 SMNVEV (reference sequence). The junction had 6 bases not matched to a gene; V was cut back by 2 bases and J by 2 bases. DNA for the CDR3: TGTGCCAGCAGTTTAGCGGGAGAAGTCACCTACGAGCAGTACTTC. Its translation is CASSLAGEVTYEQYF.

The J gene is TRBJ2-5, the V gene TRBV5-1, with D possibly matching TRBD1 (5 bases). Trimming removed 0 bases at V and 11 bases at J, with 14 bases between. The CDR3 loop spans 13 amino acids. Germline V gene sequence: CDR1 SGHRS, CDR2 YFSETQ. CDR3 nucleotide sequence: TGCGCCAGCAGCTTGGGTATACAGGATGAGCAGTACTTC. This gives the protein CASSLGIQDEQYF.

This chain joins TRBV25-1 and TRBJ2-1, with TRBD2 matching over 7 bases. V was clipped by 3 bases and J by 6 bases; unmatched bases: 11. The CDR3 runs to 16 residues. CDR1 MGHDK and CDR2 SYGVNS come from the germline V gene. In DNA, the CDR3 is TGTGCCAGCAGTGAGGGGTCTAGCGGTTTTCCCAATGAGCAGTTCTTC. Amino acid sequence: CASSEGSSGFPNEQFF.

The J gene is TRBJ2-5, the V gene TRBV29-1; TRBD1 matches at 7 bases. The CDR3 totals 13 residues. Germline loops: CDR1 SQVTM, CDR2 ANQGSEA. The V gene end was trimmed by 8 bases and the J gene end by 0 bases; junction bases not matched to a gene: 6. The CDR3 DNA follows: TGCAGCACCTCGACAGGGAACCAAGAGACCCAGTACTTC. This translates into CSTSTGNQETQYF.

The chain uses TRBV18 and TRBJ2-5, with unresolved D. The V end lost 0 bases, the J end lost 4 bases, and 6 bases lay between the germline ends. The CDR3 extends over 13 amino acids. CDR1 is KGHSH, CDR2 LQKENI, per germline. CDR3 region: CASSPPPAETQYF. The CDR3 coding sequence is TGTGCCAGCTCACCACCGCCTGCAGAGACCCAGTACTTC. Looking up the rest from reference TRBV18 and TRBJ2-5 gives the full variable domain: NAGVMQNPRHLVRRRGQEARLRCSPMKGHSHVYWYRQLPEEGLKFMVYLQKENIIDESGMPKERFSAEFPKEGPSILRIQQVVRGDSAAYFCASSPPPAETQYFGPGTRLLVL.

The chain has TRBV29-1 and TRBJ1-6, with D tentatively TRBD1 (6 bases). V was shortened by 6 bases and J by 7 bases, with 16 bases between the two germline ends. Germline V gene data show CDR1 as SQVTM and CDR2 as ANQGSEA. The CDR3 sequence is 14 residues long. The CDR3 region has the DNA TGCAGCGTATCTTTACAGGGTCAGAATTCACCCCTCCACTTT. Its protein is CSVSLQGQNSPLHF.

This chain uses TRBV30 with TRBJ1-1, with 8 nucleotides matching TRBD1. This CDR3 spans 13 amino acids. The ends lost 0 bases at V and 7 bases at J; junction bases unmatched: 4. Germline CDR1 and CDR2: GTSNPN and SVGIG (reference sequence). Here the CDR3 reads CAWSVSGTGEAFF. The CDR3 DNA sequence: TGTGCCTGGAGTGTTTCAGGGACAGGTGAAGCTTTCTTT.

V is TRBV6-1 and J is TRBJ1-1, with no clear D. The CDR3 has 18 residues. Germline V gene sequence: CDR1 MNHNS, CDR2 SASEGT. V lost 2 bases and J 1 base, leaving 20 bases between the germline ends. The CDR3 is CASSETTGTPWENTEAFF. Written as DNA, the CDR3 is TGTGCCAGCAGTGAAACGACGGGAACCCCCTGGGAGAACACTGAAGCTTTCTTT.

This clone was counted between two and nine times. The CDR3 DNA follows: TGTGCCAGCAGTGCTCTTTTCGGACAAGGAGGAAACACCTTC. It encodes CASSALFGQGGNTF. The rearrangement uses TRBV6-1 and TRBJ1-2; the D gene is possibly TRBD1 (5 bases). V gave up 4 bases and J gave up 12 bases, with 21 bases separating them. CDR1 is MNHNS and CDR2 is SASEGT in the germline V gene. This CDR3 is 14 amino acids long.

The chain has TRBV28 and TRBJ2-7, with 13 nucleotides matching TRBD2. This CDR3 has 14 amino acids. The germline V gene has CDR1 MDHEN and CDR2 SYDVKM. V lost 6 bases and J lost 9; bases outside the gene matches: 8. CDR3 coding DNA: TGTGCCAGCAGACCCAGGACTAGCGGGAGAGTGCAGTACTTC. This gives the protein CASRPRTSGRVQYF.

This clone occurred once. As DNA, the CDR3 is TGTGCCATCAGTGAGTCACCAGATACGCAGTATTTT. Residues: CAISESPDTQYF. V usage is TRBV10-3 and J usage is TRBJ2-3; D is uncertain. The germline V gene has CDR1 ENHRY and CDR2 SYGVKD. The germline V and J ends were trimmed by 0 bases and 4 bases, with 2 bases remaining between them. The CDR3 is 12 amino acids.

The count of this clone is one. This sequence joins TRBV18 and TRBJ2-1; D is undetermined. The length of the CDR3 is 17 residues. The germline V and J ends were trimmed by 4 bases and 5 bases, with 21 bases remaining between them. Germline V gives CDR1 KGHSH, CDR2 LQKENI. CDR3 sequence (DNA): TGTGCCAGCTCACTCAAAGTCTCGAGAGTTGATAACAATGAGCAGTTCTTC. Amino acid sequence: CASSLKVSRVDNNEQFF.

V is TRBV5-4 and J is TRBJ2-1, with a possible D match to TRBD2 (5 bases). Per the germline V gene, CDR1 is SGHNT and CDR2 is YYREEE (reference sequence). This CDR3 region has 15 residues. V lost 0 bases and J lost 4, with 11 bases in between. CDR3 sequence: CASSLGGNQYNEQFF. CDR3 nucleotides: TGTGCCAGCAGCTTGGGAGGGAATCAATACAATGAGCAGTTCTTC.

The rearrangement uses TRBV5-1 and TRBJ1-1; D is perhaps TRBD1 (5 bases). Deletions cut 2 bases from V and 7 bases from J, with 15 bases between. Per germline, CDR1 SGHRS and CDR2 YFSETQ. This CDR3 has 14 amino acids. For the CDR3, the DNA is TGCGCCAGCAGCTTCGGAGGACATAATGGTGAAGCTTTCTTT. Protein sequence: CASSFGGHNGEAFF.

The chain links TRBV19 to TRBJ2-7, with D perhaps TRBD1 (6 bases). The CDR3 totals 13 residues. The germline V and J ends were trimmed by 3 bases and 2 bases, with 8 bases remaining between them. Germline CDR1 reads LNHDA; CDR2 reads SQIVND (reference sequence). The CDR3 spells CASSINRAYEQYF. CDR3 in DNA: TGTGCCAGTAGTATTAACAGGGCCTACGAGCAGTACTTC.

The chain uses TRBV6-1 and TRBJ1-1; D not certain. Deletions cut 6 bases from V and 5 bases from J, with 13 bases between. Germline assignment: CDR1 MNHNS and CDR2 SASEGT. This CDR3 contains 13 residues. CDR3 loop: CASRLSGGTEAFF. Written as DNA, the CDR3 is TGTGCCAGCAGGTTGAGCGGCGGGACTGAAGCTTTCTTT.

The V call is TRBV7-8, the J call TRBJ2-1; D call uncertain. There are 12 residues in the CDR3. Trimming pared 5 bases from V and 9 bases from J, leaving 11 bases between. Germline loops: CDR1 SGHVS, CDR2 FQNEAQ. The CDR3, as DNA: TGTGCCAGCAGCCCCACTAACTTTGAGCAGTTCTTC. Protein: CASSPTNFEQFF.

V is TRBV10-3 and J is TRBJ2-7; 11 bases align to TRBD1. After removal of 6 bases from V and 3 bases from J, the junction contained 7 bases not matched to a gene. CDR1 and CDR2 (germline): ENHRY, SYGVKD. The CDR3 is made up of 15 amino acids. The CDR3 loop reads CAIRDSGTGGYEQYF. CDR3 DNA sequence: TGTGCCATCAGGGACTCCGGGACAGGGGGCTACGAGCAGTACTTC.

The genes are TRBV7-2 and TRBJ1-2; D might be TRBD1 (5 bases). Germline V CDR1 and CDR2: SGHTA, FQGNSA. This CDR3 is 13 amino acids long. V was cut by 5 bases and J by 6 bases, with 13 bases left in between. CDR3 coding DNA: TGTGCCAGCAGCGAACAGGTTTTCGATGGCTACACCTTC. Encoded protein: CASSEQVFDGYTF.